The clone carrying this T cell receptor (beta chain) was seen a few times. Its target is not known. TCRdb reprocessed the 5' RACE reads with MiXCR, giving one entry per CDR3 protein. The top ten hold approximately 16% of the sample, which has 400,000 or so distinct CDR3 sequences, around 6.4% seen once. This entry comes from a study of T cells after yellow fever vaccination. V lost 5 bases to trimming and J lost 1 base; unmatched junction nucleotides: 5. The CDR3 has 15 residues. CDR1 and CDR2 (germline): SGHVS, FQNEAQ. Points from the study as a whole: A small proportion of clonotypes was detected in both the CD4 and CD8 compartments.

The sample was PBMCs, taken 5 days after the yellow fever booster vaccination. V and J are TRBV7-8 and TRBJ2-7; 10 bases are a match to TRBD2. The sequence came from a man aged 25 to 40 who received the YFV17D yellow fever vaccine. The CDR3 DNA reads as TGTGCCAGCAGCCCACTAGCGGGAAGATCCTACGAGCAGTACTTC. It is translated as CASSPLAGRSYEQYF.